The 18 T cell receptor beta chains reported below all come from one sample, sequenced in a study of blood T cell repertoires in COVID-19. Only in-frame clones appear in the TCRdb table, and some are missing; sequencing was by immunoSEQ multiplex PCR. The sample contains 120,000 or so clones, about 85% of which appear only once. Sequencing input: peripheral blood. The receptors were sampled from a human donor in a cohort sampled during active COVID-19.

The chain links TRBV27 to TRBJ2-3; tentatively, D is TRBD2 (6 bases). The CDR3 covers 13 residues. CDR1 and CDR2 (germline): MNHEY, SMNVEV (reference sequence). V lost 5 bases, J lost 3 bases, and 9 bases lay in between. In nucleotides, the CDR3 is TGTGCCAGCAGTAATCTAGCGACAGATACGCAGTATTTT. Protein product: CASSNLATDTQYF.

The chain couples TRBV19 to TRBJ1-5; TRBD1 matches 9 bases. CDR1 is LNHDA and CDR2 is SQIVND in the germline V gene (reference sequence). Trimming cost V 4 bases and J 7 bases; bases outside gene matches: 8. This CDR3 region has 15 residues. This chain's CDR3 is CASSTTGGEGQPQHF. For the CDR3, the DNA is TGTGCCAGTAGTACGACAGGGGGAGAGGGGCAGCCCCAGCATTTT.

The chain couples TRBV5-4 to TRBJ1-3; 7 nucleotides line up with TRBD1. The V and J ends lost 3 bases and 1 base, in that order; junction bases with no gene match: 4. The CDR3 sequence is 15 residues long. Per the germline V gene, CDR1 is SGHNT and CDR2 is YYREEE (reference sequence). The CDR3 reads CASSSPQGSGNTIYF. Here the CDR3 DNA reads TGTGCCAGCAGCTCACCACAGGGGTCTGGAAACACCATATATTTT.

This clone came up a few times. The chain uses TRBV12-5 and TRBJ2-1; 8 bases match TRBD1. The CDR3 contains 14 residues. CDR1 is LGHNT, CDR2 FRNRAP, per germline. V lost 1 base to trimming and J lost 8 bases; unmatched junction nucleotides: 4. CDR3 region: CASGLGQGRHEQFF. CDR3 in DNA: TGTGCTAGTGGTTTGGGACAGGGGAGGCATGAGCAGTTCTTC.

The J gene is TRBJ1-1, the V gene TRBV3-1 (or the pseudogene TRBV3-2); D may be TRBD1 (6 bases). The germline V gene encodes CDR1 LGHDT and CDR2 YNNKEL (reference sequence). The ends were cut back, 0 bases at V and 4 bases at J, with 15 bases in the middle. CDR3 length: 16 residues. CDR3 in amino acids: CASSQDGGPGGTEAFF. The CDR3 nucleotides are TGTGCCAGCAGCCAAGATGGGGGGCCGGGGGGCACTGAAGCTTTCTTT.

The CDR3 is CASSLRASGSINEQFF. The DNA of the CDR3 is TGCGCCAGCAGTTTGAGGGCTAGCGGGAGTATAAATGAGCAGTTCTTC. The chain couples TRBV5-1 to TRBJ2-1; 10 bases map to TRBD2. The germline V gene encodes CDR1 SGHRS and CDR2 YFSETQ. V was pared by 5 bases and J by 7 bases, with 12 bases of the junction left unmatched. CDR3 length: 16 residues.

The chain combines TRBV10-3 with TRBJ1-1; TRBD1 is a possible D gene (5 bases). Germline V gives CDR1 ENHRY, CDR2 SYGVKD. V shed 10 bases and J shed 10 bases, with 25 bases lying between them. This CDR3 is built from 14 residues. The CDR3 DNA sequence: TGTGCCACCACGGGGGGTCAGGCCAGGCCGGGAGCTTTCTTT. Its translation: CATTGGQARPGAFF.

The chain carries TRBV7-2 and TRBJ1-2, with 7 bases aligning to TRBD1. CDR1 SGHTA and CDR2 FQGNSA come from the germline V gene. This CDR3 is built from 14 residues. Trimming at V came to 1 base and at J to 7 bases, leaving 6 bases not matched to a gene. CDR3 bases: TGTGCCAGCAGCTTAGAGGGACAGCATGGTGGCTACACCTTC. Translated: CASSLEGQHGGYTF.

This clone was observed a single time. The chain recombines TRBV7-9 with TRBJ2-6; no definite D call. Germline V lookup: CDR1 SEHNR, CDR2 FQNEAQ (reference sequence). The CDR3 covers 15 residues. Trimming left V 3 bases short and J 0 bases short, with 6 bases between. This chain's CDR3 is CASSFPNSGANVLTF. DNA of the CDR3: TGTGCCAGCAGCTTTCCAAACTCTGGGGCCAACGTCCTGACTTTC.

The chain employs TRBV19 and TRBJ2-5; the match to TRBD2 covers 15 bases. The CDR3 loop spans 16 amino acids. V gave up 5 bases and J gave up 6 bases; unmatched junction bases: 7. Germline V lookup: CDR1 LNHDA, CDR2 SQIVND (reference sequence). The CDR3 spells CASSPGTSGGTKTQYF. Here the CDR3 DNA reads TGTGCCAGTAGTCCCGGGACTAGCGGGGGGACTAAGACCCAGTACTTC.

The chain joins TRBV2 to TRBJ1-5; 8 bases match TRBD1. CDR1 SNHLY and CDR2 FYNNEI come from the germline V gene. V gave up 3 bases and J gave up 2 bases; unmatched junction bases: 0. The CDR3 is 14 residues long. In nucleotides, the CDR3 is TGTGCCAGCAGTGAGGGACAGGGCAATCAGCCCCAGCATTTT. This sequence encodes CASSEGQGNQPQHF.

The chain combines TRBV19 with TRBJ2-3, with D perhaps TRBD2 (6 bases). CDR3 size: 13 residues. With 6 bases removed from V and 1 base from J, the gap between germline ends came to 8 bases. CDR1 is LNHDA, CDR2 SQIVND, per germline (reference sequence). The CDR3 is CASRERGTDTQYF. The CDR3 DNA follows: TGTGCCAGTAGAGAGCGGGGCACAGATACGCAGTATTTT.

The chain uses TRBV5-8 and TRBJ2-1, with 8 bases fitting TRBD2. CDR3 length equals 16 residues. In germline, CDR1 is SGHTS, CDR2 YDEGEE. After removal of 4 bases from V and 4 bases from J, the junction contained 10 bases not matched to a gene. The CDR3 sequence: CASSRGGDNSYNEQFF. The CDR3, as DNA: TGTGCCAGCAGCCGGGGGGGGGACAATTCATACAATGAGCAGTTCTTC.

V usage is TRBV4-1 and J usage is TRBJ1-1; 9 bases fit TRBD1. CDR3 length equals 17 residues. V gave up 5 bases and J gave up 7 bases; unmatched junction bases: 17. The V gene's germline CDR1 is MGHRA and CDR2 YSYEKL. CDR3 sequence: CASSITAGTGGLVEAFF. CDR3 coding DNA: TGCGCCAGCAGCATCACCGCCGGAACAGGGGGCTTGGTTGAAGCTTTCTTT.

The chain combines TRBV4-2 with TRBJ2-3; 9 nucleotides match TRBD2. Trimming took 0 bases from V and 4 from J; bases not matched to a gene: 8. Germline CDR1 and CDR2: LGHNA and YNFKEQ. CDR3 length: 17 amino acids. As DNA, the CDR3 is TGTGCCAGCAGCCAAGATTGGGGTAGCGGGGGTGCAGATACGCAGTATTTT. Its protein is CASSQDWGSGGADTQYF.

This sequence joins TRBV4-2 and TRBJ1-1; TRBD1 is a possible D gene (5 bases). Germline CDR1 is LGHNA and CDR2 is YNFKEQ. V was shortened by 0 bases and J by 6 bases, with 14 bases between the two germline ends. CDR3 size: 15 residues. The CDR3 sequence is CASSQEGTLTAEAFF. The CDR3 region has the DNA TGTGCCAGCAGCCAAGAGGGGACTCTGACGGCTGAAGCTTTCTTT.

V usage is TRBV4-1 and J usage is TRBJ2-2; 7 bases are shared with TRBD1. Germline CDR1 reads MGHRA; CDR2 reads YSYEKL. V was clipped by 4 bases and J by 7 bases; unmatched bases: 24. The CDR3 consists of 20 residues. CDR3 sequence reads: CASSPSPNPTGAKGDGELFF. The DNA of the CDR3 is TGCGCCAGCAGCCCCTCCCCTAACCCCACAGGGGCAAAGGGGGACGGGGAGCTGTTTTTT.

The V and J genes are TRBV15 and TRBJ2-7, with 9 bases identical to TRBD1. Germline-derived CDR1 and CDR2 are LNHNV and YYDKDF (reference sequence). With V trimmed by 5 bases and J by 6 bases, 2 bases remained unmatched. The CDR3 contains 12 residues. The CDR3 bases are TGTGCCACCAGCCCGGACAGGGGCGAGCAGTACTTC. This sequence encodes CATSPDRGEQYF.